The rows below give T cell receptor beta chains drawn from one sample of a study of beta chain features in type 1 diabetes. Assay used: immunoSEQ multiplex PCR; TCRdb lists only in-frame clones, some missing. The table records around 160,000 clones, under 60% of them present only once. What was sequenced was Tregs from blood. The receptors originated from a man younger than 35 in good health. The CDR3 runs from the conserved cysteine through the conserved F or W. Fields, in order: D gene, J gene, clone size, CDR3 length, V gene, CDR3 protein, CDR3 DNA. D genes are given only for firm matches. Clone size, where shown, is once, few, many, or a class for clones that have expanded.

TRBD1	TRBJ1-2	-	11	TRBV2	CASGNRGGYTF	TGTGCCAGCGGAAACAGGGGTGGCTACACCTTC
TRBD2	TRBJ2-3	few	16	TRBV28	CASSLVAGAYTDTQYF	TGTGCCAGCAGTTTAGTAGCGGGGGCCTACACAGATACGCAGTATTTT
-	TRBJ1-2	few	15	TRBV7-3	CASSPRRRADYGYTF	TGTGCCAGCAGCCCTCGGCGCAGGGCGGACTATGGCTACACCTTC
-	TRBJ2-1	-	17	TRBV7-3	CASSSPQSGPTYNEQFF	TGTGCCAGCAGCTCCCCCCAAAGCGGGCCCACCTACAATGAGCAGTTCTTC
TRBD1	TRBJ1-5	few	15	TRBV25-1	CASSGLTGYNQPQHF	TGTGCCAGCAGTGGGCTGACAGGGTATAATCAGCCCCAGCATTTT
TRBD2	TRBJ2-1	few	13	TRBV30	CAWELAAHNEQFF	TGTGCCTGGGAACTAGCGGCCCACAATGAGCAGTTCTTC
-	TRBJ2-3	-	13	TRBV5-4	CASSFRVVDTQYF	TGTGCCAGCAGCTTCCGGGTTGTGGATACGCAGTATTTT
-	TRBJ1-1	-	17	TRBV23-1	CASRLRQLPGGFTEAFF	TGCGCCAGCCGCCTTAGACAGCTTCCCGGAGGGTTCACTGAAGCTTTCTTT
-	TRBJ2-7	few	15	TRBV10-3	CAISDPRTGRDEQYF	TGTGCCATCAGTGACCCCCGGACAGGGAGGGACGAGCAGTACTTC
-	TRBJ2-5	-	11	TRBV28	CASSYRETQYF	TGTGCCAGCAGTTACAGGGAGACCCAGTACTTC
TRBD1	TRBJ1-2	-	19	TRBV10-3	CAISSVQGTGADWYYGYTF	TGTGCCATCAGTTCCGTTCAGGGGACAGGGGCTGATTGGTACTATGGCTACACCTTC
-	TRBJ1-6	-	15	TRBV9	CASSPTGGYNSPLHF	TGTGCCAGCAGCCCCACGGGAGGCTATAATTCACCCCTCCACTTT
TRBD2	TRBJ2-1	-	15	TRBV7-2	CASSSTSGRVNEQFF	TGTGCCAGCAGCTCGACTAGCGGGAGGGTCAATGAGCAGTTCTTC
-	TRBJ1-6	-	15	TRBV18	CASSPRVDYNSPLHF	TGTGCCAGCTCCCCCAGGGTGGACTATAATTCACCCCTCCACTTT
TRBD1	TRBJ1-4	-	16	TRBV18	CASSLLLGQGGEKLFF	TGTGCCAGCTCACTACTACTCGGACAGGGTGGAGAAAAACTGTTTTTT
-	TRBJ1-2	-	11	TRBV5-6	CASTLNYGYTF	TGTGCCAGCACATTGAACTATGGCTACACCTTC
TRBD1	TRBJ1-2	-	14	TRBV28	CASSRTGTIYGYTF	TGTGCCAGCAGCCGGACAGGAACAATCTATGGCTACACCTTC
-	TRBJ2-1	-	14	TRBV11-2	CASSLGVQGFEQFF	TGTGCCAGCAGCTTAGGGGTACAGGGATTTGAGCAGTTCTTC
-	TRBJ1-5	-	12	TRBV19	CASNAGNQPQHF	TGTGCCAGTAACGCAGGCAATCAGCCCCAGCATTTT
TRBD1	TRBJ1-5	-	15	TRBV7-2	CASSRWTGGVQPQHF	TGTGCCAGCAGCCGATGGACAGGGGGCGTTCAGCCCCAGCATTTT